Described below is a single T cell receptor (beta chain) sequence and its context. Those who participated ranged in age from roughly 18 to 89 years and resided in roughly 26 US areas. Clinical histories supplied by participants themselves formed the basis of cohort assignment. Donors in Cohort 3 who had recovered were those with two negative PCRs, healthcare professional clearance, or resolution of their symptoms. This entry belongs to a study of blood T cell repertoires in COVID-19. Some clones are missing from TCRdb's copy, which holds only in-frame ones; the method was immunoSEQ multiplex PCR. The table includes 230,000 or so clones, 80% to 85% detected once. CDR3 length equals 16 residues. V lost 0 bases and J lost 1, with 11 bases in between. In germline, CDR1 is SGHRS, CDR2 YFSETQ.

The receptor's source is a man aged 50-59 years who had recovered from COVID-19. This rearrangement joins TRBV5-1 to TRBJ1-3; D not certain. The sample comprised PBMCs or T cells enriched from blood (not recorded which). The chain's CDR3 is CASSLASGLSGNTIYF. The DNA of the CDR3 is TGCGCCAGCAGCTTGGCCTCGGGTTTATCTGGAAACACCATATATTTT.